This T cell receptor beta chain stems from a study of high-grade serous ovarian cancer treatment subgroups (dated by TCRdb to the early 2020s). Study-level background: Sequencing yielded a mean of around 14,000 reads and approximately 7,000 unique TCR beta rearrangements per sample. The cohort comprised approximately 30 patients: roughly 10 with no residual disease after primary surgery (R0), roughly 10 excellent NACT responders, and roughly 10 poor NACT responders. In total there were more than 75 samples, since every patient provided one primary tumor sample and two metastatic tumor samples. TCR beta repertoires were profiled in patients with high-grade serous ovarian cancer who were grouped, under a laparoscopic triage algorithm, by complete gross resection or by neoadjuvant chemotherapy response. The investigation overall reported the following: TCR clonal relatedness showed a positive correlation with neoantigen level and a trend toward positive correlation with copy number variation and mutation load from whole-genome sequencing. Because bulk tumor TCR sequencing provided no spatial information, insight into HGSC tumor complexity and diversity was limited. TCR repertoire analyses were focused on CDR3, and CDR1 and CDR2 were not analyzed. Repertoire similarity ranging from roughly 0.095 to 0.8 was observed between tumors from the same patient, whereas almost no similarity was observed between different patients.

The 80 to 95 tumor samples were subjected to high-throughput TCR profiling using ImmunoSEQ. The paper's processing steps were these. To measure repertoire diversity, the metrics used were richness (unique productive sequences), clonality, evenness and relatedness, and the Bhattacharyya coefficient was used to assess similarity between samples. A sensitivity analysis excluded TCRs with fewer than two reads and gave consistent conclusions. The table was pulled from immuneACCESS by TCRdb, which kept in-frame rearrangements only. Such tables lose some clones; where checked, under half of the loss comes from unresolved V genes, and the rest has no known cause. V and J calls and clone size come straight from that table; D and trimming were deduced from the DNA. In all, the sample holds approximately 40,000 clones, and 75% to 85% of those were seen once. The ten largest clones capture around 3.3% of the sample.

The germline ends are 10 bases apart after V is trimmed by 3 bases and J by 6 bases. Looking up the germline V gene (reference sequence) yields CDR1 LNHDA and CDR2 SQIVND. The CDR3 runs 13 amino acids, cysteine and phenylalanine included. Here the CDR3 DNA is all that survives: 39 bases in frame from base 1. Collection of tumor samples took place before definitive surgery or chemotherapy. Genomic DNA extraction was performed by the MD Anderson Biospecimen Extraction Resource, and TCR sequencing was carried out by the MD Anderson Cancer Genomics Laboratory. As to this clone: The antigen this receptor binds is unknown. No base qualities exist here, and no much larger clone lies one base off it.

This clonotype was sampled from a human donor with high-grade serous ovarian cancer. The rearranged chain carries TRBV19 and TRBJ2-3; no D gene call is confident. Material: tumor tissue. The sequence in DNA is TGTGCCAGTAGTATGAAGTTTAGGGATACGCAGTATTTT. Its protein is CASSMKFRDTQYF.